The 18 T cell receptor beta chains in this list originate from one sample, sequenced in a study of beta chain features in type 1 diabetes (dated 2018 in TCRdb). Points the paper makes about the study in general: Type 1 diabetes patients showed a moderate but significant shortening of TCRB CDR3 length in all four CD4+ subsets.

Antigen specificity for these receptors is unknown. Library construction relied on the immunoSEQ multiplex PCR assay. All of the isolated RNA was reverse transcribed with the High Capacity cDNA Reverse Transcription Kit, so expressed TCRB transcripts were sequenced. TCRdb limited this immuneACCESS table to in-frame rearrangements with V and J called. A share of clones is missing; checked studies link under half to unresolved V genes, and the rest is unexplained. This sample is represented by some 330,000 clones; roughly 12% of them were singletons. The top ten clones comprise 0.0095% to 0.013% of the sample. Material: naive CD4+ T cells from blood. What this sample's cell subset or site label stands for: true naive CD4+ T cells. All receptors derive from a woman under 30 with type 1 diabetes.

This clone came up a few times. For the CDR3, the DNA is TGTGCCAGCAAAAACGACAGCGTAGGGACCCAGTACTTC. Amino acids: CASKNDSVGTQYF. The chain employs TRBV25-1 and TRBJ2-5; D may be TRBD1 (5 bases). The V gene's germline CDR1 is MGHDK and CDR2 SYGVNS. Trimming cost V 7 bases and J 7 bases, with 16 bases left between them. The CDR3 has 13 amino acids.

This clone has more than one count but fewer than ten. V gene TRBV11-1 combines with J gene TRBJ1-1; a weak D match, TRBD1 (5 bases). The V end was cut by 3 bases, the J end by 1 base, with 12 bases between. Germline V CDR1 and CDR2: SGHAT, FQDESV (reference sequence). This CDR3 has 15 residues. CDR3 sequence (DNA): TGTGCCAGCAGCTTTTTCCGGACAACGAACACTGAAGCTTTCTTT. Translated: CASSFFRTTNTEAFF. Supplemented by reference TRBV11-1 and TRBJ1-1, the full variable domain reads EAEVAQSPRYKITEKSQAVAFWCDPISGHATLYWYRQILGQGPELLVQFQDESVVDDSQLPKDRFSAERLKGVDSTLKIQPAELGDSAMYLCASSFFRTTNTEAFFGQGTRLTVV.

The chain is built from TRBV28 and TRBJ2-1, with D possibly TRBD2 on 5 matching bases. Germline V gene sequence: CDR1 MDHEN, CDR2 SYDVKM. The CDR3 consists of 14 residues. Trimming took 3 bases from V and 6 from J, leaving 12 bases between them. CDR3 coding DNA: TGTGCCAGCAGTTTTTCCGGGAATATCAATGAGCAGTTCTTC. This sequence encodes CASSFSGNINEQFF.

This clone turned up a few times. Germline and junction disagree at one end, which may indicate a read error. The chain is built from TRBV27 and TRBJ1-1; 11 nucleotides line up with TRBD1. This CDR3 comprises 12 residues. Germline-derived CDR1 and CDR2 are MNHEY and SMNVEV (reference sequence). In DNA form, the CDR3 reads TGTGCCAGCAGTTCTCCGGGACAGGGGGTATTTTTT. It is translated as CASSSPGQGVFF.

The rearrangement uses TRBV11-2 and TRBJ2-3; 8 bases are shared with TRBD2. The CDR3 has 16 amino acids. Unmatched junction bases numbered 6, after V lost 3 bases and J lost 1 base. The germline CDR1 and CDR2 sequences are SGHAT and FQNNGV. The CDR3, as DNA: TGTGCCAGCAGCTTGAGCCCGGGACTAGGCACAGATACGCAGTATTTT. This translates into CASSLSPGLGTDTQYF.

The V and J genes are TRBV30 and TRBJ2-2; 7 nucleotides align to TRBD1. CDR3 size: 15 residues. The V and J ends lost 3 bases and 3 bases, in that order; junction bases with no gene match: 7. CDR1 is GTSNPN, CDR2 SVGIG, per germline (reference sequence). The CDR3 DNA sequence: TGTGCCTGGAGGAGAGGGGGCGCGGACACCGGGGAGCTGTTTTTT. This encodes CAWRRGGADTGELFF.

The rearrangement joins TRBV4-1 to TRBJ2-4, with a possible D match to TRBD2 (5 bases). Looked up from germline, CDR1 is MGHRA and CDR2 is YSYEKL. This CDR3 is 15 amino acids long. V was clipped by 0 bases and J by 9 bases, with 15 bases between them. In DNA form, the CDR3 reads TGCGCCAGCAGCCAAGAAGCTGCTAGCCTCGGCATTCAGTACTTC. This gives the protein CASSQEAASLGIQYF.

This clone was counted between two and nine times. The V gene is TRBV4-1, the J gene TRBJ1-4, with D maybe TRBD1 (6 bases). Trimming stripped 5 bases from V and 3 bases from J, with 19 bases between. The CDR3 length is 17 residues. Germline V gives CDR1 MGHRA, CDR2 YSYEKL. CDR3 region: CASSASQGKRANEKLFF. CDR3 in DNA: TGCGCCAGCAGCGCGTCCCAGGGGAAAAGAGCTAATGAAAAACTGTTTTTT.

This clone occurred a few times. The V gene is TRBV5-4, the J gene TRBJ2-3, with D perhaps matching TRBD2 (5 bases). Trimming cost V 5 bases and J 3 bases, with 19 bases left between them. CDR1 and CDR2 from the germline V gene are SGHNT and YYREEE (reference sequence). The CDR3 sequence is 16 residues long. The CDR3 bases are TGTGCCAGCAGTCGCATAGCCGGGATCTCTACAGATACGCAGTATTTT. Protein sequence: CASSRIAGISTDTQYF. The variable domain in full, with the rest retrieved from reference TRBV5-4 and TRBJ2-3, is ETGVTQSPTHLIKTRGQQVTLRCSSQSGHNTVSWYQQALGQGPQFIFQYYREEENGRGNFPPRFSGLQFPNYSSELNVNALELDDSALYLCASSRIAGISTDTQYFGPGTRLTVL.

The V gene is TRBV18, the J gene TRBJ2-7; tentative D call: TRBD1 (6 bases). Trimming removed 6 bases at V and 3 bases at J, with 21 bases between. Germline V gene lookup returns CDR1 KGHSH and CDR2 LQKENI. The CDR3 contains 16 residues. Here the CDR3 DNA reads TGTGCCAGCTCGGACCCTCAGGGGAATACAAGCTACGAGCAGTACTTC. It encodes CASSDPQGNTSYEQYF.

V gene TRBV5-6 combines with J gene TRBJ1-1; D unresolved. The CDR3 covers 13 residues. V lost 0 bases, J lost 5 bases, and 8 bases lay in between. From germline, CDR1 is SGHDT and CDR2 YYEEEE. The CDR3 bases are TGTGCCAGCAGCTTGGGAGGGTGGACTGAAGCTTTCTTT. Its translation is CASSLGGWTEAFF.

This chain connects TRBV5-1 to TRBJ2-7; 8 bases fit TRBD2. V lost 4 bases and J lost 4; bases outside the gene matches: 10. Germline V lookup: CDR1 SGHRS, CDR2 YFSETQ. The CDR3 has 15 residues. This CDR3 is CASSPPGREDYEQYF. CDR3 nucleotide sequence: TGCGCCAGCAGCCCCCCCGGGCGGGAGGATTACGAGCAGTACTTC.

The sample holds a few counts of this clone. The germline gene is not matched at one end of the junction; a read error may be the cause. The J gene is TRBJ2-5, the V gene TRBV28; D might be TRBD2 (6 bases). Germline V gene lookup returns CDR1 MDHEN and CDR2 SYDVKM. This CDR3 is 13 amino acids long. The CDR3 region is CASSPTRQATQYF. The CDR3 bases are TGTGCCAGCAGTCCGACTAGGCAAGCGACCCAGTACTTC.

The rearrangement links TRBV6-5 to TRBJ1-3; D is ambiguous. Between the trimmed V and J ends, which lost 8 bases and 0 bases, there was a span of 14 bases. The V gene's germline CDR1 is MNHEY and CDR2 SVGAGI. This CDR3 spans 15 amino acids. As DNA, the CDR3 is TGTGCCAGCGGGCGAAAGGTTGACTCTGGAAACACCATATATTTT. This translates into CASGRKVDSGNTIYF.

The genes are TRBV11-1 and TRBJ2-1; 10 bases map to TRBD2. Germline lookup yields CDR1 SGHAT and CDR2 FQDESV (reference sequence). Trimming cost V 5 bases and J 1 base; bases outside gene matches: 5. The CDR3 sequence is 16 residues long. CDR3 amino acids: CASSPRTSGSYNEQFF. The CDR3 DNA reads TGTGCCAGCAGCCCCCGGACTAGCGGTTCCTACAATGAGCAGTTCTTC.

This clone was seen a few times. The CDR3 sequence is CASSITPRGTNYGYTF. CDR3 bases: TGTGCCAGTAGTATAACACCAAGAGGGACTAACTATGGCTACACCTTC. The V call is TRBV19, the J call TRBJ1-2; no firm D call. CDR3 length: 16 residues. Per germline, CDR1 LNHDA and CDR2 SQIVND (reference sequence). V was trimmed by 2 bases and J by 0 bases, leaving 13 bases between them. The complete variable domain, with remaining parts taken from reference TRBV19 and TRBJ1-2, reads DGGITQSPKYLFRKEGQNVTLSCEQNLNHDAMYWYRQDPGQGLRLIYYSQIVNDFQKGDIAEGYSVSREKKESFPLTVTSAQKNPTAFYLCASSITPRGTNYGYTFGSGTRLTVV.

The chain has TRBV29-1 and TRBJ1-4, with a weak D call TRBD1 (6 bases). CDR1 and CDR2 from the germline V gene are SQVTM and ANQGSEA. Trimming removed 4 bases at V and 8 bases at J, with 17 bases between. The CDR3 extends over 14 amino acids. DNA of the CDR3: TGCAGCGTTGTGGGCGGGGGCCTAGGGGAAAAACTGTTTTTT. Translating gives CSVVGGGLGEKLFF.

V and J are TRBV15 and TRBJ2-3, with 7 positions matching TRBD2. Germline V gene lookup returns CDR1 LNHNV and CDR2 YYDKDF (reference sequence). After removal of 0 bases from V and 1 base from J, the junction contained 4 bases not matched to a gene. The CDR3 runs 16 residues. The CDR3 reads CATSRERAGGTDTQYF. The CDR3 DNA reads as TGTGCCACCAGCAGAGAGAGGGCGGGGGGCACAGATACGCAGTATTTT.